This T cell receptor (beta chain) was sequenced in a study of T-cell memory formation after mild COVID-19 (dated by TCRdb to the early 2020s). Broadly, across the study: Most TCR sequence clusters were specific to one of the two donors. In a couple of donors, T-cell clones that expanded and contracted after mild COVID-19 were tracked by sequencing TCRalpha and TCRbeta repertoires over time. The cohort comprised two young, previously healthy adult volunteers, one female and one male.

PBMCs were isolated by Ficoll-Paque density gradient centrifugation. TCRdb records Illumina NovaSeq 6000 as the sequencer. Using 5'RACE with constant-segment primers, TCRalpha and TCRbeta cDNA libraries were constructed, with sample barcodes and unique molecular identifiers added in the process. RNA was extracted from every sample with Trizol reagent. Libraries were amplified in two PCR steps, with a second sample barcode and Illumina TruSeq adapters added in the second step. Sequencing of the libraries was done on an Illumina NovaSeq, producing 2 x 150 bp paired-end reads. The original methods were these. Reads were demultiplexed and collapsed into UMI-guided consensus sequences with migec v1.2.7. Using mixcr v2.1.11, UMI consensuses were aligned to TRA and TRB V and J templates and then assembled into clonotypes. A clonotype was counted as expanded or contracted only when both edgeR and NoisET called the clonotype significant, with the noise models trained on biological replicates. For edgeR calls, the thresholds were a false discovery rate-adjusted p below 0.01 and a log2 fold-change of 1. As an exploratory analysis of dynamics, PCA with hierarchical clustering was applied to max-normalized trajectories of the 1000 most abundant clonotypes. Each responding clone was given a CD4 or CD8 phenotype based on the CD4+ and CD8+ repertoires, which had been sequenced separately. In TCRdb, the public reads were trimmed at Q25 with fastp and aligned with MiXCR, with productive beta chains retained. Merged by CDR3 protein, the rows form single entries marked with the most common genes and DNA. TCRdb's processing, not the authors' own work, is the source of the V and J calls. The sample contains hundreds of thousands of distinct CDR3 sequences, about 15% of them found a single time. Less than 25% of the sample rests with the top ten.

Paper-wide results and their limitations: Only a couple of mild cases were covered in the study, and larger cohorts including severe cases with pre-infection samples were considered necessary. The detection of some responding clones in pre-infection memory suggests that pre-existing cross-reactive memory T cells joined the SARS-CoV-2 response. Contracting CD4+ clones turned up mainly in the CM and EM memory subsets, whereas EMRA was where CD8+ clones were enriched. Clones contracting from day 15 to 85 had balanced CD4/CD8 phenotypes, while a second wave expanding from day 15 to 37 was biased towards CD4+. Whether the second-wave clones peaking on day 37 were SARS-CoV-2 specific was not confirmed.

Concerning this clonotype: The antigen it recognizes is unknown. The record has no base qualities; no much larger clone is one base away.

This receptor was obtained from a man younger than 30 who had mild COVID-19 (a few samples of this study predate the infection). The sample titles of this study are shuffled in the database, so cell type and time point are left out; the donor was told from shared clones. Specimen: PBMCs or a T cell subset sorted from them (not recorded which).

The base sequence is TGTGCCAGCAGCCCTAGCCCGGACAAGCCAGGGGCTTTCTTT. This sequence encodes CASSPSPDKPGAFF. This sequence uses TRBV7-2 and TRBJ1-1; TRBD1 is a possible D gene, resting on 5 matching bases. As encoded in the germline V gene, CDR1 is SGHTA while CDR2 is FQGNSA. Measured from the cysteine to the phenylalanine, the CDR3 is 14 residues long. Here the CDR3 DNA is all that survives: 42 bases in frame from base 1. Relative to germline, V is 5 bases shorter and J is 11 bases shorter, with 21 bases between their ends.